Listed below are T cell receptor beta chains from one sample, sequenced in a study of blood T cell repertoires in COVID-19. Repertoires were generated with immunoSEQ multiplex PCR, while TCRdb's copy carries only in-frame clones and drops some. The data show around 46,000 clones, 80% to 90% seen once. Sequencing input: peripheral blood. The receptor source for this set is a human donor in a cohort sampled during active COVID-19. The donor label of this sample is uncertain. CDR3s leave out the opening cysteine and the closing phenylalanine or tryptophan.

v_gene | CDR3aa
TRBV19 | ASTDRTFNQPQH
TRBV6-1 | ASSEGLAAYNEQF
TRBV30 | ACGLGPYEQY
TRBV6-5 | ASSTGEYGNQPQH
TRBV12-3/TRBV12-4 | ASRDRANQPQH
TRBV6-5 | ASSQGLLSGNTIY
TRBV7-3 | ASSPLGERETQY
TRBV27 | ASSSQGRTEAF
TRBV28 | ASSRRGNQPQH
TRBV19 | ASSFQGIRYGYT
TRBV7-2 | ASSLLLGAPDTQY
TRBV7-9 | ASSSSSGGTYNEQF
TRBV6-4 | ASSEDRGNTGELF
TRBV5-5 | ASSLRPRGGGISTDTQY